This T cell receptor beta chain derives from a study of blood T cell repertoires in COVID-19. Here immunoSEQ multiplex PCR was the method, and the copy in TCRdb shows in-frame clones only, minus some. The table has about 220,000 clones, around 82% seen once. This CDR3 spans 16 amino acids. Trimming pared 0 bases from V and 2 bases from J, leaving 12 bases between. Germline loops: CDR1 SGHVS, CDR2 FNYEAQ. This clonotype was obtained from a woman older than 75 with acute or convalescent COVID-19. This chain links TRBV7-6 with TRBJ2-3, with TRBD2 as a possible D gene (5 bases). What was sequenced was peripheral blood. CDR3 nucleotide sequence: TGTGCCAGCAGCTTAGCGACACGTAGCGTCACAGATACGCAGTATTTT. Translated: CASSLATRSVTDTQYF. The full variable domain, rest sourced from reference TRBV7-6 and TRBJ2-3, is GAGVSQSPRYKVTKRGQDVALRCDPISGHVSLYWYRQALGQGPEFLTYFNYEAQQDKSGLPNDRFSAERPEGSISTLTIQRTEQRDSAMYRCASSLATRSVTDTQYFGPGTRLTVL.